These 3 T cell receptor beta chains were all obtained from the same sample, sequenced in a study of cytomegalovirus exposure and HLA in healthy donors. The table came from immunoSEQ multiplex PCR; TCRdb's copy has only in-frame clones and leaves some out. The sample records fewer than 95,000 clones, approximately 81% being singletons. The specimen was PBMCs. The receptors come from a young woman in good health and CMV-seropositive.

This sequence joins TRBV9 and TRBJ1-1; 7 bases map to TRBD1. The CDR3 length is 12 residues. In germline, CDR1 is SGDLS, CDR2 YYNGEE. V trimming: 4 bases; J trimming: 8 bases; junction bases outside the gene matches: 5. CDR3 sequence reads: CASSNTGDEAFF. The CDR3 DNA follows: TGTGCCAGCAGCAACACAGGGGACGAAGCTTTCTTT.

The rearrangement uses TRBV28 and TRBJ1-5; 12 bases line up with TRBD1. The CDR3 runs to 14 residues. The J segment lost 6 bases and the V segment lost 5 bases, leaving 2 bases of the junction unmatched. Germline lookup yields CDR1 MDHEN and CDR2 SYDVKM. Here the CDR3 reads CASSGTGGIQPQHF. The CDR3 DNA sequence: TGTGCCAGCAGTGGGACAGGGGGCATTCAGCCCCAGCATTTT.

This clone was detected once. The CDR3 loop reads CASSLDRGIGYTF. The DNA of the CDR3 is TGTGCCAGCAGCTTGGACAGGGGGATTGGCTACACCTTC. V is TRBV5-4 and J is TRBJ1-2; TRBD1 matches at 8 bases. This CDR3 contains 13 residues. V lost 0 bases to trimming and J lost 7 bases; unmatched junction nucleotides: 2. Germline-derived CDR1 and CDR2 are SGHNT and YYREEE (reference sequence).